Following are 7 T cell receptor beta chains from one sample sequenced in a study of T-cell reconstitution after alpha-beta-depleted transplantation in children. Unique molecular identifiers were used in preparing the TCRbeta library. TCRdb redid the calling of the PCR reads with MiXCR, one entry per CDR3 protein. The sample records about 480,000 distinct CDR3 sequences, around 13% being singletons. Sequencing was performed on PBMCs from the stem cell graft donor, taken from the stem cell graft. These receptor sequences come from a human donor who donated a stem cell graft to a child with combined immunodeficiency.

This clonotype occurred many times. The genes are TRBV12-5 and TRBJ2-1, with 10 bases lining up with TRBD2. The length of the CDR3 is 16 residues. Germline lookup yields CDR1 LGHNT and CDR2 FRNRAP. J was trimmed by 7 bases and V by 0 bases; bases with no gene match: 6. CDR3 loop: CASGLVISGGVNEQFF. The CDR3, as DNA: TGTGCTAGTGGTTTGGTAATAAGCGGGGGGGTAAATGAGCAGTTCTTC.

This clonotype was picked up a small number of times. The chain joins TRBV29-1 to TRBJ1-2; D is undetermined. Germline assignment: CDR1 SQVTM and CDR2 ANQGSEA. V was clipped by 0 bases and J by 4 bases, with 12 bases between them. This CDR3 has 14 amino acids. The CDR3 nucleotides are TGCAGCGTTGAAGATTCGGGCAAGAGCTATGGCTACACCTTC. The encoded protein is CSVEDSGKSYGYTF. The full variable domain, completed using reference TRBV29-1 and TRBJ1-2, is SAVISQKPSRDICQRGTSLTIQCQVDSQVTMMFWYRQQPGQSLTLIATANQGSEATYESGFVIDKFPISRPNLTFSTLTVSNMSPEDSSIYLCSVEDSGKSYGYTFGSGTRLTVV.

This clonotype was seen many times. This chain connects TRBV12-3 or TRBV12-4 to TRBJ1-5; D is perhaps TRBD1 (5 bases). Trimming cost V 6 bases and J 4 bases, with 10 bases left between them. CDR3 length: 13 amino acids. DNA for the CDR3: TGTGCCAGCAGAGGGACGGGAAATCAGCCCCAGCATTTT. It encodes CASRGTGNQPQHF.

The rearrangement links TRBV29-1 to TRBJ2-3; D gene unclear. CDR1 is SQVTM, CDR2 ANQGSEA, per germline. The CDR3 is made up of 13 amino acids. The V end was cut by 4 bases, the J end by 0 bases, with 8 bases between. CDR3 residues: CSVAPDSTDTQYF. CDR3 nucleotide sequence: TGCAGCGTTGCTCCGGATAGCACAGATACGCAGTATTTT.

The chain recombines TRBV5-6 with TRBJ2-7, with 10 nucleotides matching TRBD2. V was clipped by 4 bases and J by 2 bases; unmatched bases: 12. The V gene's germline CDR1 is SGHDT and CDR2 YYEEEE. The CDR3 runs to 17 residues. As DNA, the CDR3 is TGTGCCAGCAGCCGTACTAGCGGGGTAAACCAAGCCTACGAGCAGTACTTC. It is translated as CASSRTSGVNQAYEQYF.

This clonotype was found a few times. The chain links TRBV6-1 to TRBJ2-2; 9 bases match TRBD2. Looked up from germline, CDR1 is MNHNS and CDR2 is SASEGT. The CDR3 runs 14 residues. V dropped 6 bases and J dropped 8; count of bases not matched to a gene: 7. This CDR3 is CASRPGLAMGELFF. The CDR3 DNA follows: TGTGCCAGCAGGCCGGGACTAGCCATGGGGGAGCTGTTTTTT.

The chain carries TRBV27 and TRBJ1-1; D is unclear. V was clipped by 7 bases and J by 4 bases, with 13 bases between them. In germline, CDR1 is MNHEY, CDR2 SMNVEV (reference sequence). The CDR3 runs to 13 residues. The CDR3: CASNFGVGTEAFF. CDR3 coding DNA: TGTGCCAGCAATTTTGGGGTCGGCACTGAAGCTTTCTTT.